This T cell receptor (beta chain) was retrieved from a study of cytomegalovirus exposure and HLA in healthy donors. Study background: It was reported in a later analysis that the 100 to 150 validation repertoires used the same platform as the approximately 670 first-cohort repertoires. Study-wide results and caveats: In vitro checks showed that a few CMV-associated chains really do target CMV antigens. The study designated 150 or so TCR beta chains cytomegalovirus-associated.

The donors were members of the validation cohort, which comprised roughly 120 subjects and was separate from the first cohort of around 700 subjects. CDR3 length: 17 residues. V lost 4 bases, J lost 9 bases, and 14 bases stayed unmatched. Per germline, CDR1 MNHNS and CDR2 SASEGT. Method: immunoSEQ multiplex PCR; TCRdb's copy keeps in-frame clones and lacks some. The data contain approximately 240,000 clones, around nine tenths of them singletons. With regard to this clone: No antigen is known for it.

This chain joins TRBV6-1 and TRBJ2-1; 11 bases match TRBD2. Sequencing input: PBMCs. This TCR was sampled from a young woman in good health and CMV-seronegative. CDR3 in amino acids: CASSATSGSFRRSEQFF. CDR3 nucleotide sequence: TGTGCCAGCAGTGCAACTAGCGGGAGTTTCCGCCGTAGTGAGCAGTTCTTC.